This T cell receptor beta chain was identified in a study of regulatory T cells. General observations from the study: Skewed V and J usage and few unique V-J pairs marked patient repertoires, most in Tregs. Hydrophobic residues at CDR3 positions 6 and 7 were enriched in conventional CD4+ T cells of CD3G-deficient patients.

The CDR3 totals 14 residues. V lost 2 bases and J lost 5, with 11 bases in between. Germline CDR1 MDHEN, CDR2 SYDVKM. A single count supports this clone. What it binds is not known. Primers: 52 TRBV forward and 13 TRBJ reverse. Assay: immunoSEQ multiplex PCR; the TCRdb copy retains only in-frame clones and omits some. The sample consists of over 35,000 clones, about 91% of them appearing once. Every patient with CD3G deficiency had evidence of autoimmunity. Patients aged 2 to 39 years had fewer naive T cells. Sorting split CD4+ cells into CD25-high CD127-low Tregs and CD25-low CD127-high conventional T cells.

The V call is TRBV28, the J call TRBJ2-3, with a tentative D call TRBD1 (6 bases). Sequencing used conventional CD4+ T cells sorted from blood. This receptor was identified in a person aged 18-35 years with CD3G deficiency. The CDR3 DNA reads as TGTGCCAGCAGTTTAAGCCCAGGGGTAGATACGCAGTATTTT. Translating it yields CASSLSPGVDTQYF.